This T cell receptor (beta chain) was observed in a study of OX40 agonist ivuxolimab in advanced cancers. The CDR3 consists of 15 residues. Trimming stripped 0 bases from V and 3 bases from J, with 8 bases between. From germline, CDR1 is MNHNS and CDR2 SASEGT. Method: immunoSEQ multiplex PCR; TCRdb's copy keeps in-frame clones and lacks some. The data hold about 78,000 clones, with roughly four fifths observed a single time. The chain couples TRBV6-1 to TRBJ2-2; D ambiguous. This sequence was found in an adult with an advanced solid tumor such as melanoma, head and neck, liver or kidney cancer. The sequencing used CD4+ or CD8+ T cells sorted from blood, collected in a trial of the OX40 agonist ivuxolimab. CDR3 region: CASSEALGYTGELFF. CDR3 nucleotide sequence: TGTGCCAGCAGTGAAGCGCTGGGGTACACCGGGGAGCTGTTTTTT.